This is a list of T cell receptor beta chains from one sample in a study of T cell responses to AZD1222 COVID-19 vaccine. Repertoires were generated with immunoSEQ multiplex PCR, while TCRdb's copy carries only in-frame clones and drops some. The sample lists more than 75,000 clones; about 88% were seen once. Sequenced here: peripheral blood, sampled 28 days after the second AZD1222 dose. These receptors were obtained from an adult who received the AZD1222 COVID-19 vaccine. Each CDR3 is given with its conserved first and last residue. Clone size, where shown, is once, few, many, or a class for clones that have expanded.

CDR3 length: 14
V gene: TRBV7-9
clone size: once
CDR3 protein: CASSGGLSTDTQYF

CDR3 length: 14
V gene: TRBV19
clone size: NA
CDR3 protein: CASSRGTPTDTQYF

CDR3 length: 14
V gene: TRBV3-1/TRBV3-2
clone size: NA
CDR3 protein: CASSQTATGKQAFF

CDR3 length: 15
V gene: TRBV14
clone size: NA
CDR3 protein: CASSHRGLRDYEQYF

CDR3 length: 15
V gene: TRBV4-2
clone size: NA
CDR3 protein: CASSSSGRPPLEQFF

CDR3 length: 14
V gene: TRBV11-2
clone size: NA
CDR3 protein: CASSRIGPSEGYTF

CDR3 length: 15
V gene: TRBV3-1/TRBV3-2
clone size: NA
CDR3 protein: CASSPQGAGTDTQYF

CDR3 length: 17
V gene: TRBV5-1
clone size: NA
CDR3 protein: CASRPGTSGTSYNEQFF

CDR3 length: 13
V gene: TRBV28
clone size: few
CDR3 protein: CASSPPIFAEAFF

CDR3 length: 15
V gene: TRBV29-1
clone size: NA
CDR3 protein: CSVAGLAVFTDTQYF

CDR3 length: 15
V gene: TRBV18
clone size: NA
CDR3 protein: CARSPPPGSNQPQHF

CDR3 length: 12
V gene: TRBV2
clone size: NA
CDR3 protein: CASSDRRSEAFF

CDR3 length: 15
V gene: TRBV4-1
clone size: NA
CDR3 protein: CASSQESSSNYGYTF

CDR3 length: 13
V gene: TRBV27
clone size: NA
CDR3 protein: CASSLSIDTEAFF

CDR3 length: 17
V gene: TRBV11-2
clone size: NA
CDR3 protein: CASSPRLPSGVDYGYTF

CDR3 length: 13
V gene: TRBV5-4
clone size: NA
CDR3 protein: CASSLDRFTEAFF

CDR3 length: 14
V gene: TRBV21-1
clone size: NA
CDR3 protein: CASSKGQNTGELFF

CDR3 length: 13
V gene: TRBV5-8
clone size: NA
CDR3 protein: CASRTDREYEQYF

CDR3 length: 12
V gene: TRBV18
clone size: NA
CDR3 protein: CASSPLGPEAFF

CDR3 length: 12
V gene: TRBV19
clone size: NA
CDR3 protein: CASRRDGYGYTF

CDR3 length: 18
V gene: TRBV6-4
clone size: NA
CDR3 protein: CASRDLPGEGVSNYGYTF

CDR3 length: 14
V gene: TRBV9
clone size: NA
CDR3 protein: CASSLGTGKETQYF

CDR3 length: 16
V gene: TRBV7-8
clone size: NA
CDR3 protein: CASSLGRQGGNQPQHF

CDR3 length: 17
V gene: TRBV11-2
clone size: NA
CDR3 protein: CASSLERGGRPSYEQYF

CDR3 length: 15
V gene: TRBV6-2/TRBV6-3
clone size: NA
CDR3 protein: CASSASGAGVNEQFF

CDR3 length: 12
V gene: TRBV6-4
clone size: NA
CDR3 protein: CASRSGQETQYF

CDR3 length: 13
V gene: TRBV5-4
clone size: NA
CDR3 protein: CASSSPGGWTQYF

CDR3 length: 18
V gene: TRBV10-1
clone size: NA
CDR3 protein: CASSGLAGGPFVADTQYF

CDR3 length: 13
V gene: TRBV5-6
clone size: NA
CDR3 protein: CASSLLWYNEQFF

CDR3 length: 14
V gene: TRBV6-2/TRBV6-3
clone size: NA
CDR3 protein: CASSLTQGYNEQFF

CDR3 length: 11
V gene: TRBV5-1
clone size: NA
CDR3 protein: CASRRENEQYF

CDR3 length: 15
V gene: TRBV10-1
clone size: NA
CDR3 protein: CASSDGGRANTEAFF

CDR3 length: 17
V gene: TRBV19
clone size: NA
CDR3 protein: CASSMISFGSPGNIQYF

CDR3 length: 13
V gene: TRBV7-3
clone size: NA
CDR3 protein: CASSEQGNSPLHF

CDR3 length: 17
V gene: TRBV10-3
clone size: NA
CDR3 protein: CAISPPPTSLTDNEQFF

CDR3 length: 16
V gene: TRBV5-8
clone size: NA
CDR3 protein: CASSLAQVNSNQPQHF

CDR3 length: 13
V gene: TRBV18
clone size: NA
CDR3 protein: CASSPGVVTEAFF

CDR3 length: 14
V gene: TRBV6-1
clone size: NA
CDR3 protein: CASSETGQGYEQYF

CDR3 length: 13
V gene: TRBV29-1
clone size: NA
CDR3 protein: CSVDGRGSAEAFF

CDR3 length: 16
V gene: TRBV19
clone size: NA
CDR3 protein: CASSIEGLAFRGIQYF

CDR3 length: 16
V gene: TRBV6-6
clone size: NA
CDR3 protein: CASSYSRGAGTDTQYF

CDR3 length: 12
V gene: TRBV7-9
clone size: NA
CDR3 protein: CASSRGNYGYTF

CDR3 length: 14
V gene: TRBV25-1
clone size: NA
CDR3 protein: CASSATGKRGEAFF

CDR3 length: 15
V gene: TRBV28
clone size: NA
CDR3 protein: CASSWGGTGGTEAFF

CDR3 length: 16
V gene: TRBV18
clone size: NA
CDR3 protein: CASSALGQGSYNEQFF

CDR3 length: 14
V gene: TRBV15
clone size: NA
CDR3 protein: CATSRNRGASGYTF

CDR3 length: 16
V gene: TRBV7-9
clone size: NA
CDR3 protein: CASSLELSRGFYEQYF

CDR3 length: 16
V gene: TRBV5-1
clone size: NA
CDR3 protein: CASSFRPGEASYEQYF

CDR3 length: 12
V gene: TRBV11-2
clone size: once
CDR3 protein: CASSPQGYEQYF

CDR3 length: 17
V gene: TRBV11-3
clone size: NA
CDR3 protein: CASSFGRLGQGDSEAFF

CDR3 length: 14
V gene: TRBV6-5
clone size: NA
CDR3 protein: CASSPGTPRTEAFF

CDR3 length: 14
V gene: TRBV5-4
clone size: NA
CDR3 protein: CASSFDRFNSPLHF

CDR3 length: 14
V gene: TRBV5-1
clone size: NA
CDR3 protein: CASGGAGERDTQYF

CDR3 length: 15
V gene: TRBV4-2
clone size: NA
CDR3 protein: CASSQDFPSNQPQHF

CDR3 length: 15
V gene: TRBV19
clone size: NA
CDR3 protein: CASSTGAPYTGELFF

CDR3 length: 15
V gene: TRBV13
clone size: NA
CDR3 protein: CASSLGQGLNSPLHF